This is a list of T cell receptor beta chains from one sample in a study of low-dose radiotherapy and immunotherapy resistance in tumors. In TCRdb, the reads were re-called with MiXCR into one record per CDR3 protein. The sample includes 35,000 to 45,000 distinct CDR3 sequences, less than 30% of them seen just once. Sequencing used PBMCs, obtained after low-dose radiotherapy plus immunotherapy. These receptors were obtained from a male donor with prostate cancer. Each CDR3 is given with its conserved first and last residue. The D gene is left open where the match is weak. Clone size appears in some rows only: once, few, many, or a class for an expanded clone.

d_gene	j_gene	v_gene	abundance	CDR3aa	CDR3nt
-	TRBJ1-1	TRBV19	many	CATDSRNTEAFF	TGTGCCACCGACAGCCGAAACACTGAAGCTTTCTTT
-	TRBJ1-2	TRBV14	many	CASSPRTFYGYTF	TGTGCCAGCAGCCCGCGGACCTTCTATGGCTACACCTTC
TRBD1	TRBJ1-5	TRBV6-8	few	CASSLDDRGQNQPQHF	TGTGCCAGCAGCCTCGATGACAGGGGGCAAAATCAGCCCCAGCATTTT
TRBD1	TRBJ1-1	TRBV6-1	once	CASGGGRTEAFF	TGTGCCAGCGGAGGGGGCAGAACTGAAGCTTTCTTT
TRBD2	TRBJ2-3	TRBV20-1	many	CSARASGGDTQYF	TGCAGTGCTAGAGCGAGCGGGGGTGATACGCAGTATTTT
-	TRBJ1-2	TRBV5-1	-	CASTNQTSMYLCASTWGTGAGYTF	-
-	TRBJ1-1	TRBV20-1	many	CSASKLGEPEAFF	TGCAGTGCTAGTAAGTTGGGGGAGCCTGAAGCTTTCTTT
-	TRBJ2-2	TRBV9	-	CASSASGQGYVGELFFF	-
-	TRBJ1-2	TRBV6-2/TRBV6-3	-	CASSPSSNYGYTF	TGTGCCAGCAGTCCCTCAAGTAACTATGGCTACACCTTC
TRBD2	TRBJ2-1	TRBV6-2/TRBV6-3	-	CAVGKAGTKSDEQFF	TGTGCCGTAGGCAAGGCCGGGACTAAGTCGGATGAGCAGTTCTTC
-	TRBJ1-1	TRBV3-1	many	CASSPSRVNTEAFF	TGTGCCAGCAGCCCCTCCAGGGTGAACACTGAAGCTTTCTTT
TRBD2	TRBJ2-5	TRBV5-1	-	CASSAFSPGTSGGETQYF	TGCGCCAGCAGCGCCTTTAGTCCCGGGACTAGCGGGGGAGAGACCCAGTACTTC
-	TRBJ1-6	TRBV5-5	-	CASSLRRQYSPLHF	TGTGCCAGCAGCTTGAGGCGGCAGTATTCACCCCTCCACTTT
-	TRBJ1-5	TRBV14	few	CASSQDFNQPQHF	TGTGCCAGCAGCCAAGACTTTAATCAGCCCCAGCATTTT
TRBD1	TRBJ2-7	TRBV5-3	-	CASSLYGQGVWSSYEQYF	TGTGCCAGCAGCTTGTACGGACAGGGGGTTTGGAGCTCCTACGAGCAGTACTTC
TRBD1	TRBJ2-7	TRBV28	-	CASSFDPGTESYEQYF	TGTGCCAGCAGTTTTGACCCCGGGACAGAAAGCTACGAGCAGTACTTC
TRBD1	TRBJ2-1	TRBV18	many	CASSPDLGTGNNEQFF	TGTGCCAGCTCCCCAGATTTAGGGACAGGAAACAATGAGCAGTTCTTC
-	TRBJ2-5	TRBV18	many	CSSSPRGSQETQYF	TGTTCCAGCTCACCCCGGGGGAGCCAAGAGACCCAGTACTTC
TRBD2	TRBJ2-7	TRBV7-3	-	CASSPTSGRNAYQQYF	TGTGCCAGCAGCCCCACTAGCGGGAGGAATGCCTATCAGCAGTACTTC
-	TRBJ2-3	TRBV5-1	many	CASSYSTGTTRDTQYF	TGCGCCAGCAGCTATAGTACCGGGACCACCAGGGATACGCAGTATTTT
-	TRBJ1-1	TRBV6-5	many	CASSDPRTARSTEAFF	TGTGCCAGCAGTGACCCCCGGACAGCCCGGAGCACTGAAGCTTTCTTT
-	TRBJ1-5	TRBV3-1	-	CASSRQSNQPQHF	TGTGCCAGCAGCCGACAGAGCAATCAGCCCCAGCATTTT
-	TRBJ1-1	TRBV7-8	-	CASSSTVENTEAFF	TGTGCCAGCAGCTCTACCGTAGAGAACACTGAAGCTTTCTTT
-	TRBJ1-2	TRBV5-6	many	CASDTAANYGYTF	TGTGCCAGTGACACCGCCGCTAACTATGGCTACACCTTC
-	TRBJ2-1	TRBV2	-	CARLGDGYNEQFF	TGTGCCAGGTTGGGGGATGGGTACAATGAGCAGTTCTTC
-	TRBJ1-6	TRBV19	few	CASSFQGGSPLHF	TGTGCCAGTAGTTTCCAGGGAGGATCACCCCTCCACTTT
-	TRBJ1-5	TRBV18	many	CASSELFSDQPQHF	TGTGCCAGCTCAGAGTTATTCAGTGATCAGCCCCAGCATTTT